This paragraph covers one TCR beta chain sequence. What it binds is not known. A much more abundant neighbour one base away suggests this may be a read error. MiXCR was run by TCRdb on the reads, yielding one entry per CDR3 protein. The sample has around 330,000 distinct CDR3 sequences, under 20% seen once. These data originate in a study of T cell repertoires in cytomegalovirus infection. In the study overall: Both CMV infection and a matching HLA type were indicated by public TCR beta signatures.

Study-wide results and caveats: Dominant in the ex vivo response were TCR beta clonotypes restricted by HLA-C and specific for CMV. Cumulative frequency of public TCR beta families picked out carriers of CMV plus the relevant HLA.

Germline CDR1 and CDR2: SGHVS and FQNEAQ. The CDR3 length is 13 residues. This TCR derives from a human donor in good health (CMV status not recorded). Some clones in this sample may be carry-over from other donors' samples. The chain combines TRBV7-8 with TRBJ1-5; D is undetermined. The sequenced material came from PBMCs. The CDR3 DNA reads TGTGCCAGCAGCTCCGAATGGGATCGGCCCCTGCATTTT. Translated, it gives CASSSEWDRPLHF.